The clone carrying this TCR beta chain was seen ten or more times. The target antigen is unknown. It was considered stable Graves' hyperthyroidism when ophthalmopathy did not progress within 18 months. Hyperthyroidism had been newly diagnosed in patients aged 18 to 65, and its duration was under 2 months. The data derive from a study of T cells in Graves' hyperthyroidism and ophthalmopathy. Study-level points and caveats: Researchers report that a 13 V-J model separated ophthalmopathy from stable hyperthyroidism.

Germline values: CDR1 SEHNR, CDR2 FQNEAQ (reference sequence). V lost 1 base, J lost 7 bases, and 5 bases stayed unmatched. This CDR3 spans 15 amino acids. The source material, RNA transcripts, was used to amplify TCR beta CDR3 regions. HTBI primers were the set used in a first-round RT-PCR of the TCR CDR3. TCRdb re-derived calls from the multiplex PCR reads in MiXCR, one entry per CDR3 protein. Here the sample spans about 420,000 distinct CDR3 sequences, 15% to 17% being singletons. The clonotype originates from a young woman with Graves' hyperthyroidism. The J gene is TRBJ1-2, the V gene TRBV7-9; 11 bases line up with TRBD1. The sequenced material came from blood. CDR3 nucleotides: TGTGCCAGCAGCTTAGATGGGACAGGGGGTCGTGGCTACACCTTC. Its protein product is CASSLDGTGGRGYTF.